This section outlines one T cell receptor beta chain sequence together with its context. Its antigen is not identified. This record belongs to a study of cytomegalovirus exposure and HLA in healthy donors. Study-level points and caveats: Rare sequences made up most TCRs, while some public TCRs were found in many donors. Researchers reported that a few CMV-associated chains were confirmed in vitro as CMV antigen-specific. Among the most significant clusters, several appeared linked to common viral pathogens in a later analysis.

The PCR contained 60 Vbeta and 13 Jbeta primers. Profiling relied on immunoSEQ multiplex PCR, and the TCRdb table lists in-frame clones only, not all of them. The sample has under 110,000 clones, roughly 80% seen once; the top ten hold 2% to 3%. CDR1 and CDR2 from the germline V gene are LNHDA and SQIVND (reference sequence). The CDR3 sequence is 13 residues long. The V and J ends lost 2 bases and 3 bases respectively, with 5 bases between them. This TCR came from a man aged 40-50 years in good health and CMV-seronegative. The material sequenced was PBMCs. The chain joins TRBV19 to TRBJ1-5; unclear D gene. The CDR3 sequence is CASSIQFNQPQHF. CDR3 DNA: TGTGCCAGTAGTATACAGTTCAATCAGCCCCAGCATTTT.